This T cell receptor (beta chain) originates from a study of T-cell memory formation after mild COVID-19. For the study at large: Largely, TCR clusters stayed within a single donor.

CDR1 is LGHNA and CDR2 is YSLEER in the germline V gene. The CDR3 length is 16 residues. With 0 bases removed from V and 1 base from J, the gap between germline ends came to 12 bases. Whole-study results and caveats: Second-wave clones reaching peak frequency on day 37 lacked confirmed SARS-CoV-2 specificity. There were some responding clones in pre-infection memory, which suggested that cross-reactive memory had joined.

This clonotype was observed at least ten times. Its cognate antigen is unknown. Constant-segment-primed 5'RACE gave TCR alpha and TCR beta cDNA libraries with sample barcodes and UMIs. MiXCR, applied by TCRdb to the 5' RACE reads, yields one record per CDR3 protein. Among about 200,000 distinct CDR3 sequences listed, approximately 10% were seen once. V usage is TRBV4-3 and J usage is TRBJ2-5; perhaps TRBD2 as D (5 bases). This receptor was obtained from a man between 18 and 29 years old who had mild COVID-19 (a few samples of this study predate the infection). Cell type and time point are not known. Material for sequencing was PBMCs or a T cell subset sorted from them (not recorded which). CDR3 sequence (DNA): TGCGCCAGCAGCCAAGATTTCCGGGGTACCCAAGAGACCCAGTACTTC. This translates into CASSQDFRGTQETQYF.